The subject of this entry is one TCR beta chain. Its antigen is unknown. This record belongs to a study of CD8 T cells in ankylosing spondylitis. General observations from the study: Several highly homologous variants made up a TCR beta motif, and this motif appeared characteristic of ankylosing spondylitis blood.

Generation of TCR beta libraries employed quantitative 5'-RACE incorporating molecular barcodes. MiXCR was run by TCRdb on the 5' RACE reads, yielding one entry per CDR3 protein. The table records about 480,000 distinct CDR3 sequences, 15% to 20% of them present only once. The germline CDR1 and CDR2 sequences are SGHRS and YFSETQ. V was clipped by 5 bases and J by 3 bases, with 11 bases between them. The CDR3 is made up of 13 amino acids. Sequencing input: blood, either unsorted or a sorted T cell fraction (not recorded which). J is TRBJ2-5 and V is TRBV5-1, with D unclear. The clonotype was recovered from a male donor with ankylosing spondylitis. The chain's CDR3 is CASSESGEETQYF. CDR3 bases: TGCGCCAGCAGTGAGTCTGGGGAAGAGACCCAGTACTTC.